A single sample is the source of the 3 T cell receptor beta chains below, sequenced in a study of shared clonotypes between healthy human individuals (TCRdb year 2020). The method was the immunoSEQ multiplex PCR assay. The table was pulled from immuneACCESS by TCRdb, which kept in-frame rearrangements only. Such tables lose some clones; where checked, under half of the loss comes from unresolved V genes, and the rest has no known cause. The sample has 2 million to 2.5 million clones on record, 90% to 97% of them singletons. The ten biggest clones cover around 0.13% of the sample. The specimen sequenced was naive CD4+ T cells sorted from blood. This sample's cell subset or site label indicates: CD45RA+ positively selected. Source of these receptors: a man aged 18 to 30 in good health.

The chain joins TRBV5-4 to TRBJ2-5, with D unclear. The germline V and J ends were trimmed by 1 base and 4 bases, with 17 bases remaining between them. This CDR3 has 16 residues. CDR1 and CDR2 (germline): SGHNT, YYREEE (reference sequence). DNA of the CDR3: TGTGCCAGCAGCTTGCAAGGTTTCTTACCCGGAGAGACCCAGTACTTC. Translation: CASSLQGFLPGETQYF.

This chain connects TRBV7-2 to TRBJ2-7, with D perhaps TRBD2 (5 bases). V was pared by 0 bases and J by 7 bases, with 16 bases between. Germline CDR1 is SGHTA and CDR2 is FQGNSA. The CDR3 sequence is 15 residues long. CDR3 region: CASSLAGVVVQEQYF. CDR3 coding DNA: TGTGCCAGCAGCTTAGCGGGAGTAGTGGTCCAGGAGCAGTACTTC.

This clone showed up just once. Other DNA sequences within the sample encode an identical CDR3. V is TRBV5-1 and J is TRBJ1-4; the match to TRBD1 covers 12 bases. The trim removed 5 bases at V and 7 bases at J, leaving 0 bases unmatched. Germline V CDR1 and CDR2: SGHRS, YFSETQ. The CDR3 is 13 residues long. The CDR3 nucleotides are TGCGCCAGCAGGGGACAGGGGGCTGAAAAACTGTTTTTT. Its translation is CASRGQGAEKLFF.